This passage covers 8 T cell receptor beta chains from one sample sequenced in a study of patients and donors after allogeneic stem cell transplantation. TCRdb reprocessed the RT-PCR reads with MiXCR, giving one entry per CDR3 protein. This table holds hundreds of thousands of distinct CDR3 sequences, around 16% found once. Sequenced: blood, either unsorted or a sorted T cell fraction (not recorded which). Receptors originate from a human donor who was either an allogeneic HSCT recipient or a stem cell or donor lymphocyte infusion donor (not recorded which). It is not recorded whose cells these are; they may come from a transplant donor.

The chain is built from TRBV24-1 and TRBJ2-1; TRBD2 matches 8 bases. Per the germline V gene, CDR1 is KGHDR and CDR2 is SFDVKD. V shed 3 bases and J 9 bases; nucleotides not matched to a gene: 9. The CDR3 is 15 residues long. CDR3 sequence: CATSDGGLGGSEQFF. DNA for the CDR3: TGTGCCACCAGTGATGGGGGACTAGGAGGCAGTGAGCAGTTCTTC.

This clonotype was found a few times. The chain couples TRBV9 to TRBJ2-1; 11 bases agree with TRBD2. With V trimmed by 4 bases and J by 3 bases, 3 bases remained unmatched. The CDR3 is 15 residues long. Germline CDR1 SGDLS, CDR2 YYNGEE. CDR3 DNA: TGTGCCAGCAGCCTGGGACTAGCGGACTACAATGAGCAGTTCTTC. The encoded protein is CASSLGLADYNEQFF.

The chain carries TRBV21-1 and TRBJ1-5; the table's D call, TRBD1, has no DNA check behind it. TRBV21-1 is a pseudogene locus. This CDR3 has 15 residues. The DNA for the CDR3 is TGTGCCAGCAGTCCAGGGGGCGCGGGCAATCAGCCCCAGCATTTT. Amino acid sequence: CASSPGGAGNQPQHF.

This clonotype was observed many times. The chain links TRBV12-3 or TRBV12-4 to TRBJ1-2; D remains unclear. The CDR3 spans 14 residues. Trimming took 6 bases from V and 5 from J, leaving 16 bases between them. The CDR3 protein is CASSSGRANYGYTF. CDR3 in DNA: TGTGCCAGCAGCTCTGGGAGAGCGAATTATGGCTACACCTTC.

The chain links TRBV29-1 to TRBJ2-5, with 7 bases aligning to TRBD1. Germline V gene sequence: CDR1 SQVTM, CDR2 ANQGSEA. This CDR3 is 12 amino acids long. With 7 bases clipped from V and 4 bases from J, the junction kept 6 bases outside the gene matches. CDR3 residues: CSETGVGETQYF. In DNA form, the CDR3 reads TGCAGCGAAACAGGGGTAGGAGAGACCCAGTACTTC.

The sample holds many counts of this clonotype. The gene calls are TRBV18 and TRBJ1-5; a possible D gene is TRBD1 (6 bases). V dropped 3 bases and J dropped 3 bases, with 9 bases sitting between them. The germline V gene encodes CDR1 KGHSH and CDR2 LQKENI. The CDR3 length is 14 residues. CDR3 sequence (DNA): TGTGCCAGCTCACCGGGGGCTCCCAATCAGCCCCAGCATTTT. Amino acids: CASSPGAPNQPQHF. The variable domain in full, completed from reference TRBV18 and TRBJ1-5, reads NAGVMQNPRHLVRRRGQEARLRCSPMKGHSHVYWYRQLPEEGLKFMVYLQKENIIDESGMPKERFSAEFPKEGPSILRIQQVVRGDSAAYFCASSPGAPNQPQHFGDGTRLSIL.

The CDR3 sequence is CASSYSSGGPGGETF. CDR3 DNA: TGTGCCAGCAGTTACTCGAGTGGGGGGCCCGGTGGAGAGACCTTC. This chain links TRBV6-5 with TRBJ1-2; maybe TRBD1 (6 bases). Trimming stripped 0 bases from V and 14 bases from J, with 22 bases between. This CDR3 comprises 15 residues. CDR1 and CDR2 (germline): MNHEY, SVGAGI.

This chain uses TRBV15 with TRBJ2-1, with 9 bases identical to TRBD1. Trimming cost V 6 bases and J 10 bases; bases outside gene matches: 7. The CDR3 has 13 residues. Germline CDR1 reads LNHNV; CDR2 reads YYDKDF (reference sequence). The DNA for the CDR3 is TGTGCCACCAGTAGACAGGGGGTGGGGGAGCAGTTCTTC. It specifies CATSRQGVGEQFF.